This TCR beta chain is from a study of blood T cells in healthy people across ages. Every sample had a minimum of 6.5 million PBMCs isolated. About this clonotype itself: Its target is unknown.

Study results and caveats: There were more naive CD4+ cells and higher diversity in long-lived donors than in aged donors. It was found that TCR beta diversity correlated strongly with the percentage of naive T cells.

Combining a sample-barcoded 5' primer with a J-beta primer mix, a second PCR ran for roughly 6 to 12 cycles. TCRdb fed the 5' RACE reads into MiXCR, producing one record per CDR3 protein. The table records about 780,000 distinct CDR3 sequences, roughly 24% of them present only once. The germline V gene has CDR1 SEHNR and CDR2 FQNEAQ (reference sequence). The CDR3 totals 18 residues. Trimming cost V 5 bases and J 2 bases, with 19 bases left between them. The same sample was also used in a study of T cells of mothers and their children. That paper adds: With the M1S primer of the second PCR, sample barcodes and 2-4 random nucleotides were added.

Sequencing was performed on blood. The source of this sequence is a boy aged 5-17 years in good health. This sequence joins TRBV7-9 and TRBJ1-6; tentatively, D is TRBD1 (5 bases). CDR3: CASSPGTAGTTYNSPLHF. The CDR3 coding sequence is TGTGCCAGCAGCCCGGGGACTGCAGGGACTACCTATAATTCACCCCTCCACTTT.